The 32 T cell receptor beta chains given below trace back to one sample, sequenced in a study of cytomegalovirus exposure and HLA in healthy donors. Use of 60 Vbeta and 13 Jbeta primers characterized the PCR. The table came from immunoSEQ multiplex PCR; TCRdb's copy has only in-frame clones and leaves some out. The sample's table shows 110,000 to 150,000 clones. Sequenced input: PBMCs. These receptors all come from a woman between 18 and 30 years old in good health and CMV-seronegative.

The gene calls are TRBV5-4 and TRBJ2-2; 9 positions match TRBD2. Per the germline V gene, CDR1 is SGHNT and CDR2 is YYREEE (reference sequence). The CDR3 is 15 amino acids. Trimming at V came to 0 bases and at J to 5 bases, leaving 2 bases not matched to a gene. The CDR3 DNA reads as TGTGCCAGCAGCTTGGGGGGACTAGCTACCGGGGAGCTGTTTTTT. This gives the protein CASSLGGLATGELFF.

The chain has TRBV27 and TRBJ2-7; 8 bases fit TRBD1. The CDR3 covers 13 residues. With 5 bases clipped from V and 3 bases from J, the junction kept 3 bases outside the gene matches. CDR1 and CDR2 (germline): MNHEY, SMNVEV (reference sequence). This CDR3 is CASSPDRDYEQYF. The CDR3 nucleotides read TGTGCCAGCAGTCCGGACAGGGACTACGAGCAGTACTTC.

The chain uses TRBV19 and TRBJ2-7; a weak D match, TRBD2 (6 bases). Germline CDR1 and CDR2: LNHDA and SQIVND (reference sequence). The CDR3 is 14 residues long. V lost 4 bases, J lost 5 bases, and 15 bases lay in between. CDR3 in amino acids: CASSTPGLRNEQYF. In DNA form, the CDR3 reads TGTGCCAGTAGTACGCCGGGACTGAGAAACGAGCAGTACTTC.

The chain links TRBV5-1 to TRBJ2-3; tentatively, D is TRBD2 (6 bases). Germline V lookup: CDR1 SGHRS, CDR2 YFSETQ. This CDR3 has 16 residues. Between the trimmed V and J ends, which lost 4 bases and 3 bases, there was a span of 18 bases. CDR3 loop: CASSPGGQGSTDTQYF. CDR3 DNA: TGCGCCAGCAGCCCCGGAGGGCAGGGAAGTACAGATACGCAGTATTTT.

This chain connects TRBV9 to TRBJ1-2; a possible D gene is TRBD1 (6 bases). This CDR3 has 15 amino acids. The germline CDR1 and CDR2 sequences are SGDLS and YYNGEE. V lost 4 bases and J lost 6, with 19 bases in between. The CDR3 region is CASSLTGSGIDGYTF. Written as DNA, the CDR3 is TGTGCCAGCAGCTTAACAGGGTCGGGCATTGATGGCTACACCTTC.

The chain links TRBV9 to TRBJ2-1; no definite D call. CDR3 length equals 15 residues. V lost 1 base and J 1 base, leaving 9 bases between the germline ends. The germline gives CDR1 SGDLS, CDR2 YYNGEE. The CDR3 protein is CASSVQLDSYNEQFF. The CDR3 DNA reads as TGTGCCAGCAGCGTACAATTAGATTCCTACAATGAGCAGTTCTTC.

This chain connects TRBV4-1 to TRBJ2-2; TRBD1 might be the D (5 bases). The V gene lost 7 bases and the J gene lost 5 bases, with 11 bases spanning the gap. Germline CDR1 MGHRA, CDR2 YSYEKL. The CDR3 is 13 amino acids. The CDR3 coding sequence is TGCGCCAGCAAGTCCAGGGCTACCGGGGAGCTGTTTTTT. This codes for CASKSRATGELFF.

V gene TRBV19 combines with J gene TRBJ1-5, with TRBD1 matching 7 bases. CDR1 and CDR2 from the germline V gene are LNHDA and SQIVND (reference sequence). The CDR3 runs 18 residues. Trimming removed 10 bases from V and 0 bases from J; junction bases left unmatched: 18. The CDR3 region is CATQLRTGGAFSNQPQHF. DNA for the CDR3: TGTGCCACCCAACTCCGGACAGGCGGGGCATTTAGCAATCAGCCCCAGCATTTT. Using reference TRBV19 and TRBJ1-5 for the parts outside the CDR3, the full variable domain is DGGITQSPKYLFRKEGQNVTLSCEQNLNHDAMYWYRQDPGQGLRLIYYSQIVNDFQKGDIAEGYSVSREKKESFPLTVTSAQKNPTAFYLCATQLRTGGAFSNQPQHFGDGTRLSIL.

The chain employs TRBV11-2 and TRBJ2-2; weak D call: TRBD2 (5 bases). V gave up 4 bases and J gave up 0 bases, with 9 bases separating them. The CDR3 runs to 15 residues. Germline CDR1 and CDR2: SGHAT and FQNNGV. This chain's CDR3 is CASSSRLSNTGELFF. The CDR3 DNA reads TGTGCCAGCAGCTCGCGACTATCGAACACCGGGGAGCTGTTTTTT.

The chain joins TRBV29-1 to TRBJ1-2; 8 positions agree with TRBD1. The V segment lost 8 bases and the J segment 6 bases; nucleotides outside the gene matches: 5. Germline loops: CDR1 SQVTM, CDR2 ANQGSEA. CDR3 size: 11 residues. In nucleotides, the CDR3 is TGCAGCCGGACAGGGCTGGATGGCTACACCTTC. Residues: CSRTGLDGYTF.

Points on this clone: Here the CDR3 omits its conserved ending phenylalanine or tryptophan, so a read error is the likely source. The genes are TRBV18 and TRBJ1-1; a weak D match, TRBD1 (6 bases). The germline V and J ends were trimmed by 6 bases and 1 base, with 9 bases remaining between them. The length of the CDR3 is 13 residues. The germline V gene has CDR1 KGHSH and CDR2 LQKENI. The DNA of the CDR3 is TGTGCCAGCTCGGCGGGACAGAACACTGAAGCTTTCCTT. This encodes CASSAGQNTEAFL.

V usage is TRBV19 and J usage is TRBJ2-3; D is possibly TRBD2 (6 bases). Per the germline V gene, CDR1 is LNHDA and CDR2 is SQIVND (reference sequence). The CDR3 consists of 14 residues. Trimming took 6 bases from V and 1 from J, leaving 11 bases between them. The CDR3 DNA is TGTGCCAGTAGGGCGGTAGCGGGCACAGATACGCAGTATTTT. This codes for CASRAVAGTDTQYF.

The V gene is TRBV2, the J gene TRBJ2-5, with unresolved D. Germline assignment: CDR1 SNHLY and CDR2 FYNNEI. V was pared by 5 bases and J by 6 bases, with 13 bases between. The CDR3 has 13 amino acids. CDR3 protein: CASSPYPGQTQYF. CDR3 nucleotide sequence: TGTGCCAGCAGTCCCTATCCTGGGCAGACCCAGTACTTC. The full variable domain, rest sourced from reference TRBV2 and TRBJ2-5, is EPEVTQTPSHQVTQMGQEVILRCVPISNHLYFYWYRQILGQKVEFLVSFYNNEISEKSEIFDDQFSVERPDGSNFTLKIRSTKLEDSAMYFCASSPYPGQTQYFGPGTRLLVL.

The chain joins TRBV6-5 to TRBJ2-5; 10 bases fit TRBD1. The DNA end favors TRBJ2-7, so the J call may be wrong. The CDR3 has 13 residues. Germline lookup yields CDR1 MNHEY and CDR2 SVGAGI. The chain's CDR3 is CASSRDRGPEQYF. The CDR3 DNA reads as TGTGCCAGCAGTCGGGACAGGGGCCCCGAGCAGTACTTC.

The chain is built from TRBV30 and TRBJ2-7, with 7 bases lining up with TRBD2. V gave up 3 bases and J gave up 7 bases; unmatched junction bases: 9. Germline V gene sequence: CDR1 GTSNPN, CDR2 SVGIG (reference sequence). CDR3 size: 13 residues. The CDR3 reads CAWSKTSQGEQYF. CDR3 in DNA: TGTGCCTGGAGCAAGACTAGCCAGGGTGAGCAGTACTTC.

V gene TRBV27 combines with J gene TRBJ2-1; D may be TRBD2 (5 bases). Looked up from germline, CDR1 is MNHEY and CDR2 is SMNVEV (reference sequence). The ends were cut back, 4 bases at V and 7 bases at J, with 8 bases in the middle. The CDR3 is 12 residues long. The CDR3 loop reads CASSSGWNEQFF. The DNA for the CDR3 is TGTGCCAGCAGTTCGGGGTGGAATGAGCAGTTCTTC.

J is TRBJ2-1 and V is TRBV6-5; D perhaps matches TRBD2 (5 bases). This CDR3 contains 15 residues. Trimming cost V 6 bases and J 4 bases, with 16 bases left between them. CDR1 and CDR2 (germline): MNHEY, SVGAGI. CDR3 in amino acids: CASSRGPPSYNEQFF. As DNA, the CDR3 is TGTGCCAGCAGCCGCGGGCCTCCGAGTTACAATGAGCAGTTCTTC.

The chain has TRBV27 and TRBJ2-1; 8 positions match TRBD1. The germline gives CDR1 MNHEY, CDR2 SMNVEV (reference sequence). The V and J ends lost 8 bases and 4 bases, in that order; junction bases with no gene match: 4. The CDR3 spans 13 residues. CDR3 residues: CASDRGQYNEQFF. CDR3 sequence (DNA): TGTGCCAGCGACAGGGGTCAATACAATGAGCAGTTCTTC.

The chain employs TRBV5-1 and TRBJ1-1; no clear D gene. Trimming removed 3 bases at V and 1 base at J, with 10 bases between. The length of the CDR3 is 14 residues. From germline, CDR1 is SGHRS and CDR2 YFSETQ. The CDR3 DNA follows: TGCGCCAGCAGCTCAACAGAGAGGAACACTGAAGCTTTCTTT. The encoded protein is CASSSTERNTEAFF.

J is TRBJ1-1 and V is TRBV5-3; D unclear. Being an ORF, TRBV5-3 has a function that is uncertain. V gave up 0 bases and J gave up 0 bases, with 6 bases separating them. This CDR3 is built from 14 residues. CDR3 amino acids: CARSLGGVNTEAFF. The CDR3 nucleotides read TGTGCCAGAAGCTTGGGGGGAGTGAACACTGAAGCTTTCTTT.

The rearrangement links TRBV4-1 to TRBJ2-1, with 9 positions matching TRBD2. This CDR3 spans 16 amino acids. V was clipped by 1 base and J by 5 bases; unmatched bases: 6. Germline V gene lookup returns CDR1 MGHRA and CDR2 YSYEKL. CDR3: CASSQAKREVDNEQFF. The CDR3 DNA reads TGCGCCAGCAGCCAAGCCAAGCGGGAGGTGGACAATGAGCAGTTCTTC.

The chain couples TRBV5-1 to TRBJ2-7, with 7 bases fitting TRBD2. Germline V gene data show CDR1 as SGHRS and CDR2 as YFSETQ. This CDR3 spans 15 amino acids. J was trimmed by 3 bases and V by 0 bases; bases with no gene match: 6. Here the CDR3 reads CASSLVSSGNYEQYF. The CDR3 region has the DNA TGCGCCAGCAGCTTGGTTTCCAGCGGGAACTACGAGCAGTACTTC.

Remarks on this clone: Mismatch with germline at one junction end may stem from a read error. This rearrangement joins TRBV14 to TRBJ2-7; perhaps TRBD2 as D (5 bases). Germline V lookup: CDR1 SGHDN, CDR2 FVKESK. The CDR3 is 13 residues long. As DNA, the CDR3 is TGTGCCAGCAGCCGAAAAACTGGTCTAGCTGTGGACTTC. Translating it yields CASSRKTGLAVDF.

The chain links TRBV29-1 to TRBJ2-5; TRBD2 is a possible D gene (5 bases). V lost 7 bases and J lost 2, with 14 bases in between. The CDR3 is 13 residues long. Germline CDR1 SQVTM, CDR2 ANQGSEA. CDR3 loop: CSASGPGQETQYF. Here the CDR3 DNA reads TGCAGCGCCAGTGGACCGGGACAAGAGACCCAGTACTTC.

The chain has TRBV11-2 and TRBJ2-1, with 10 bases lining up with TRBD2. The CDR3 loop spans 14 amino acids. Germline CDR1 SGHAT, CDR2 FQNNGV. J lost 9 bases, V lost 5 bases, and 7 bases had no gene match. CDR3 coding DNA: TGTGCCAGCAGCCGCACACTAGCGGGAAGTGAGCAGTTCTTC. It encodes CASSRTLAGSEQFF.

V gene TRBV7-2 combines with J gene TRBJ2-1, with 8 nucleotides matching TRBD2. Germline-derived CDR1 and CDR2 are SGHTA and FQGNSA. This CDR3 is 14 amino acids long. Unmatched junction bases numbered 0, after V lost 3 bases and J lost 2 bases. CDR3 in DNA: TGTGCCAGCAGCTTTAGCGGGGCCTACAATGAGCAGTTCTTC. Its translation: CASSFSGAYNEQFF.

V and J are TRBV5-8 and TRBJ2-1; 15 bases map to TRBD2. The CDR3 extends over 15 amino acids. Trimming at V came to 4 bases and at J to 7 bases, leaving 3 bases not matched to a gene. Germline assignment: CDR1 SGHTS and CDR2 YDEGEE. Written as DNA, the CDR3 is TGTGCCAGCAGCCTGGGACTAGCGGGAGGAAATGAGCAGTTCTTC. This encodes CASSLGLAGGNEQFF.

The chain employs TRBV27 and TRBJ2-7; D might be TRBD1 (6 bases). The CDR3 contains 15 residues. V was trimmed by 5 bases and J by 3 bases, leaving 17 bases between them. Germline V gene lookup returns CDR1 MNHEY and CDR2 SMNVEV (reference sequence). CDR3 protein: CASSVTGNRYYEQYF. The DNA for the CDR3 is TGTGCCAGCAGTGTTACAGGGAACCGCTACTACGAGCAGTACTTC.

J is TRBJ2-7 and V is TRBV29-1; possible D gene TRBD1, 6 bases. Per the germline V gene, CDR1 is SQVTM and CDR2 is ANQGSEA. The V and J ends lost 4 bases and 3 bases respectively, with 13 bases between them. This CDR3 is 13 amino acids long. CDR3 loop: CSVVDRTLYEQYF. The CDR3 DNA reads as TGCAGCGTTGTCGACAGGACACTCTACGAGCAGTACTTC.

This rearrangement joins TRBV28 to TRBJ1-1; no reliable D call. The V end lost 7 bases, the J end lost 2 bases, and 11 bases lay between the germline ends. The CDR3 is made up of 13 amino acids. The germline gives CDR1 MDHEN, CDR2 SYDVKM. As DNA, the CDR3 is TGTGCCAGCAAGAGACAACTTAACACTGAAGCTTTCTTT. Protein product: CASKRQLNTEAFF.

This chain connects TRBV15 to TRBJ1-2; D perhaps matches TRBD1 (5 bases). The V end was cut by 0 bases, the J end by 5 bases, with 13 bases between. Looked up from germline, CDR1 is LNHNV and CDR2 is YYDKDF (reference sequence). The CDR3 runs 15 residues. CDR3 DNA sequence: TGTGCCACCAGCAGAGATCTCGGGGGGGGTTATGGCTACACCTTC. Translation gives CATSRDLGGGYGYTF.

The rearrangement links TRBV7-2 to TRBJ1-1; D remains unclear. V was trimmed by 2 bases and J by 3 bases, leaving 4 bases between them. Germline V gene data show CDR1 as SGHTA and CDR2 as FQGNSA. The length of the CDR3 is 12 residues. CDR3 loop: CASSLSYTEAFF. The DNA for the CDR3 is TGTGCCAGCAGCTTATCTTACACTGAAGCTTTCTTT.